The 23 T cell receptor beta chains below all came from one sample that was sequenced in a study of CD8 T cells in ankylosing spondylitis. The study's findings and limits: It appeared that ankylosing spondylitis blood was characterized by a TCR beta motif of several highly homologous variants.

Using its own MiXCR run on the 5' RACE reads, TCRdb lists one record per CDR3 protein. Altogether a few hundred thousand distinct CDR3 sequences are present, roughly a sixth being singletons, with the ten largest covering approximately 1%. For these TCRs, the target antigens are not known. The sequenced sample consisted of blood, either unsorted or a sorted T cell fraction (not recorded which). The source of these receptors is a male donor with ankylosing spondylitis.

This rearrangement joins TRBV29-1 to TRBJ2-1; tentatively, D is TRBD1 (5 bases). Trimming took 4 bases from V and 0 from J, leaving 7 bases between them. Germline V CDR1 and CDR2: SQVTM, ANQGSEA. The CDR3 has 13 amino acids. The CDR3 nucleotides are TGCAGCGTTGGACAGAGCTCCTACAATGAGCAGTTCTTC. It specifies CSVGQSSYNEQFF.

Here the CDR3 DNA reads TGCAGCGCTGGGGGGTTCGACTATGGCTACACCTTC. Translation gives CSAGGFDYGYTF. The rearrangement joins TRBV29-1 to TRBJ1-2, with D perhaps matching TRBD1 (5 bases). The CDR3 contains 12 residues. Germline-derived CDR1 and CDR2 are SQVTM and ANQGSEA. V was trimmed by 7 bases and J by 3 bases, leaving 12 bases between them.

This clonotype has a handful of counts. The chain carries TRBV18 and TRBJ2-2; 8 nucleotides match TRBD1. The CDR3 has 15 residues. CDR1 and CDR2 from the germline V gene are KGHSH and LQKENI. The junction had 4 bases not matched to a gene; V was cut back by 5 bases and J by 2 bases. The CDR3: CASSADRVNTGELFF. CDR3 in DNA: TGTGCCAGCTCAGCGGACAGGGTTAACACCGGGGAGCTGTTTTTT. Together with reference TRBV18 and TRBJ2-2, the CDR3 gives the full variable domain: NAGVMQNPRHLVRRRGQEARLRCSPMKGHSHVYWYRQLPEEGLKFMVYLQKENIIDESGMPKERFSAEFPKEGPSILRIQQVVRGDSAAYFCASSADRVNTGELFFGEGSRLTVL.

This chain links TRBV20-1 with TRBJ2-3, with TRBD2 matching 8 bases. The CDR3 consists of 13 residues. CDR1 is DFQATT, CDR2 SNEGSKA, per germline (reference sequence). V trimming: 6 bases; J trimming: 5 bases; junction bases outside the gene matches: 7. CDR3 nucleotides: TGCAGTGCCCCGTTTGCGGGAGGAGATACGCAGTATTTT. Translating gives CSAPFAGGDTQYF.

The rearrangement uses TRBV5-1 and TRBJ1-6; D may be TRBD1 (5 bases). This CDR3 comprises 14 residues. The V and J ends lost 5 bases and 9 bases respectively, with 15 bases between them. Germline V CDR1 and CDR2: SGHRS, YFSETQ. CDR3 bases: TGCGCCAGCAGGTGGGGGGACGGACGTTCACCCCTCCACTTT. Protein product: CASRWGDGRSPLHF.

The chain is built from TRBV6-1 and TRBJ1-1; D remains ambiguous. V lost 6 bases, J lost 10 bases, and 18 bases lay in between. Looked up from germline, CDR1 is MNHNS and CDR2 is SASEGT. The CDR3 has 13 residues. The DNA of the CDR3 is TGTGCCAGCAGCCCTAAGAGACACGGCTCAGCTTTCTTT. Its translation is CASSPKRHGSAFF.

This clonotype showed up just a few times. The chain employs TRBV20-1 and TRBJ2-1; D is undetermined. The germline V and J ends were trimmed by 6 bases and 5 bases, with 14 bases remaining between them. The CDR3 has 13 residues. In germline, CDR1 is DFQATT, CDR2 SNEGSKA (reference sequence). The CDR3 region has the DNA TGCAGTGCCCTTTCTCTGGCCCACAATGAGCAGTTCTTC. Its protein is CSALSLAHNEQFF.

This chain links TRBV24-1 with TRBJ2-5; 7 bases align to TRBD2. V lost 3 bases, J lost 9 bases, and 6 bases stayed unmatched. The germline V gene has CDR1 KGHDR and CDR2 SFDVKD. The CDR3 has 13 residues. CDR3 sequence (DNA): TGTGCCACCAGTGATCTGCAAGGGAGGGCCCAGTACTTC. It yields the protein CATSDLQGRAQYF.

The J gene is TRBJ2-3, the V gene TRBV11-2, with TRBD1 matching 7 bases. The trim removed 5 bases at V and 0 bases at J, leaving 8 bases unmatched. This CDR3 has 16 residues. Germline V lookup: CDR1 SGHAT, CDR2 FQNNGV. DNA of the CDR3: TGTGCCAGCAGCCACCGCCAGGGGGTTAGCACAGATACGCAGTATTTT. Translated, it gives CASSHRQGVSTDTQYF.

The chain couples TRBV4-3 to TRBJ1-4; 8 bases map to TRBD1. Germline V gene data show CDR1 as LGHNA and CDR2 as YSLEER. With 4 bases clipped from V and 5 bases from J, the junction kept 6 bases outside the gene matches. The CDR3 is 15 amino acids. The CDR3 here is CASSLFDRGNEKLFF. The CDR3 region has the DNA TGCGCCAGCAGCCTCTTTGACAGGGGCAATGAAAAACTGTTTTTT.

This clonotype turned up a few times. J is TRBJ1-2 and V is TRBV7-2; maybe TRBD1 (6 bases). CDR1 and CDR2 from the germline V gene are SGHTA and FQGNSA. The CDR3 runs to 14 residues. The V end was cut by 2 bases, the J end by 1 base, with 8 bases between. DNA of the CDR3: TGTGCCAGCAGCTTACACAGGGTTAACTATGGCTACACCTTC. Amino acid sequence: CASSLHRVNYGYTF.

V and J are TRBV6-1 and TRBJ2-7; 11 bases map to TRBD1. The germline V gene has CDR1 MNHNS and CDR2 SASEGT. This CDR3 region has 13 residues. V trimming: 7 bases; J trimming: 4 bases; junction bases outside the gene matches: 3. The CDR3 nucleotides read TGTGCCAGCACCCGGGACAGGGGGTACGAGCAGTACTTC. It specifies CASTRDRGYEQYF.

This clonotype was counted between two and nine times. This sequence joins TRBV4-3 and TRBJ2-6; D unresolved. Germline loops: CDR1 LGHNA, CDR2 YSLEER. This CDR3 has 16 residues. Between the trimmed V and J ends, which lost 8 bases and 3 bases, there was a span of 17 bases. In nucleotides, the CDR3 is TGCGCCAGCTCCCCCCGTGGGATTGGTGGGGCCAACGTCCTGACTTTC. Translating it yields CASSPRGIGGANVLTF.

This clonotype was detected only a few times. The chain carries TRBV5-6 and TRBJ2-7, with 9 bases aligning to TRBD1. The V gene's germline CDR1 is SGHDT and CDR2 YYEEEE. The length of the CDR3 is 15 residues. V lost 4 bases, J lost 7 bases, and 12 bases stayed unmatched. CDR3 coding DNA: TGTGCCAGCAGCCGAGGGACAGGGTTCTCGAGGGAGCAGTACTTC. Protein: CASSRGTGFSREQYF.

The CDR3 coding sequence is TGCGCCAGCAGCCTCACGACAGGGGTCTCCTACGAGCAGTACTTC. Protein sequence: CASSLTTGVSYEQYF. The chain joins TRBV5-1 to TRBJ2-7; 8 nucleotides match TRBD1. The germline CDR1 and CDR2 sequences are SGHRS and YFSETQ. The CDR3 runs to 15 residues. Trimming at V came to 4 bases and at J to 0 bases, leaving 6 bases not matched to a gene.

The chain joins TRBV18 to TRBJ2-5; D gene unclear. The CDR3 totals 12 residues. In germline, CDR1 is KGHSH, CDR2 LQKENI. The germline V and J ends were trimmed by 6 bases and 5 bases, with 10 bases remaining between them. The CDR3: CASSTTLETQYF. The CDR3 DNA follows: TGTGCCAGCTCTACCACCCTGGAGACCCAGTACTTC.

The rearrangement joins TRBV10-3 to TRBJ2-7; the match to TRBD2 covers 12 bases. The germline gives CDR1 ENHRY, CDR2 SYGVKD. This CDR3 contains 15 residues. J gave up 6 bases and V 10 bases, and 13 bases lay outside the gene matches. The CDR3, as DNA: TGTGCCACCAGACTAGCGGGAGTGGGTTCGGGCGAGCAGTACTTC. Residues: CATRLAGVGSGEQYF.

This clonotype has ten or more counts. This rearrangement joins TRBV4-2 to TRBJ2-1; perhaps TRBD2 as D (5 bases). The ends were cut back, 0 bases at V and 3 bases at J, with 15 bases in the middle. Germline CDR1 reads LGHNA; CDR2 reads YNFKEQ. This CDR3 has 17 residues. DNA of the CDR3: TGTGCCAGCAGCCAAGATGCGGGCCCATCCCGCTACAATGAGCAGTTCTTC. As protein: CASSQDAGPSRYNEQFF.

The chain links TRBV7-2 to TRBJ2-1; 8 bases are a match to TRBD2. The germline gives CDR1 SGHTA, CDR2 FQGNSA. The CDR3 totals 15 residues. Trimming removed 1 base from V and 7 bases from J; junction bases left unmatched: 6. The CDR3: CASSLGREGINEQFF. CDR3 coding DNA: TGTGCCAGCAGCTTAGGCCGGGAGGGTATTAATGAGCAGTTCTTC.

V usage is TRBV20-1 and J usage is TRBJ1-5, with a weak D call TRBD1 (6 bases). Between the trimmed V and J ends, which lost 1 base and 5 bases, there was a span of 9 bases. Germline CDR1 and CDR2: DFQATT and SNEGSKA (reference sequence). The CDR3 spans 13 residues. DNA for the CDR3: TGCAGTGCTAGAGGGGACACTCATCAGCCCCAGCATTTT. Translated: CSARGDTHQPQHF.

The chain carries TRBV3-1 and TRBJ2-5; 7 nucleotides line up with TRBD2. The CDR3 has 12 amino acids. Germline lookup yields CDR1 LGHDT and CDR2 YNNKEL (reference sequence). Trimming at V came to 0 bases and at J to 13 bases, leaving 5 bases not matched to a gene. The CDR3 sequence: CASSQDRGGGYF. The CDR3 nucleotides are TGTGCCAGCAGCCAAGACAGAGGCGGGGGGTACTTC.

This clonotype was picked up a small number of times. The CDR3 loop reads CASSPTGQASNEQFF. The CDR3 region has the DNA TGTGCCAGCAGCCCCACGGGACAGGCATCCAATGAGCAGTTCTTC. V gene TRBV7-3 combines with J gene TRBJ2-1, with 8 bases matching TRBD1. Per the germline V gene, CDR1 is SGHTA and CDR2 is FQGTGA. Trimming cost V 5 bases and J 6 bases; bases outside gene matches: 9. This CDR3 region has 15 residues.

The V gene is TRBV3-1, the J gene TRBJ2-7; D unresolved. Germline V gives CDR1 LGHDT, CDR2 YNNKEL (reference sequence). V gave up 2 bases and J gave up 7 bases, with 9 bases separating them. This CDR3 comprises 12 residues. CDR3 loop: CASSQLSREQYF. The CDR3 nucleotides read TGTGCCAGCAGCCAATTGAGCCGAGAGCAGTACTTC.